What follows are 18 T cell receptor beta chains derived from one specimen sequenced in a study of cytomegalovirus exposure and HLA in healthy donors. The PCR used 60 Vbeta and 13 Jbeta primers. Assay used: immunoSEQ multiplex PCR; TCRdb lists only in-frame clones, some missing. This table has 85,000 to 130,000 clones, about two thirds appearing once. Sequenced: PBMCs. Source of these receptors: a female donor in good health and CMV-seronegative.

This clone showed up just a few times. The CDR3 here is CASSDRAAELFF. CDR3 DNA: TGTGCCAGCAGTGACCGCGCCGCGGAGCTGTTTTTT. The chain combines TRBV6-1 with TRBJ2-2; D gene unclear. This CDR3 contains 12 residues. The V end was cut by 3 bases, the J end by 10 bases, with 9 bases between. Germline V gene lookup returns CDR1 MNHNS and CDR2 SASEGT.

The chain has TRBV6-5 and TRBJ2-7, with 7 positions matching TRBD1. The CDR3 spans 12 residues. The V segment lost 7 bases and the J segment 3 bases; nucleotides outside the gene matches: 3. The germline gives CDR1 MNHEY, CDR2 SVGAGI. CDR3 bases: TGTGCCAGCAAACCAGGGGGCTACGAGCAGTACTTC. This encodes CASKPGGYEQYF.

CDR3 sequence: CASSFGGNTEAFF. Written as DNA, the CDR3 is TGTGCCAGCAGCTTTGGAGGGAACACTGAAGCTTTCTTT. J is TRBJ1-1 and V is TRBV5-4; D is ambiguous. Germline-derived CDR1 and CDR2 are SGHNT and YYREEE (reference sequence). The CDR3 is made up of 13 amino acids. Between the trimmed V and J ends, which lost 2 bases and 1 base, there was a span of 6 bases.

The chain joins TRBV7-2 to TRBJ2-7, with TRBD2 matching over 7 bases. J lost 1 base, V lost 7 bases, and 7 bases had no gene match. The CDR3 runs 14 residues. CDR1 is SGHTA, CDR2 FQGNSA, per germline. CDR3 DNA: TGTGCCAGCACCCTTCTAGCGGAGTCCTACGAGCAGTACTTC. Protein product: CASTLLAESYEQYF.

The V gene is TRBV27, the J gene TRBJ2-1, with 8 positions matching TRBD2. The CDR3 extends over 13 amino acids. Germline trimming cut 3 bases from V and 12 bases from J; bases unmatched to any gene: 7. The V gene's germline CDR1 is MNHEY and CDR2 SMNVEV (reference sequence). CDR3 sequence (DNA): TGTGCCAGCAGTTTCTCCTCGGGAGGGGGGCAGTTCTTC. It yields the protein CASSFSSGGGQFF.

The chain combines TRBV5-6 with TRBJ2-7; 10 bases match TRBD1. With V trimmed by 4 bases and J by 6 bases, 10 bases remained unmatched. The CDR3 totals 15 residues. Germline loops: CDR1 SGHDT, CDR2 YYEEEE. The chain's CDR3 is CASSPQGQGLGEQYF. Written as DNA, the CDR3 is TGTGCCAGCAGCCCTCAGGGACAGGGGCTGGGCGAGCAGTACTTC.

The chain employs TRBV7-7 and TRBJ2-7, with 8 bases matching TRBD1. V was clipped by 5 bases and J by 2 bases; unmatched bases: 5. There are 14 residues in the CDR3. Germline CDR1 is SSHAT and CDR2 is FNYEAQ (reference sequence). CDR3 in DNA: TGTGCCAGCAGCCCCGGGACAGGAGCCTACGAGCAGTACTTC. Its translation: CASSPGTGAYEQYF.

Written as DNA, the CDR3 is TGTGCCAGCAGCTTTGCCGGTTACACCGGGGAGCTGTTTTTT. It yields the protein CASSFAGYTGELFF. The chain joins TRBV5-6 to TRBJ2-2; D unclear. Germline assignment: CDR1 SGHDT and CDR2 YYEEEE. This CDR3 contains 14 residues. V shed 2 bases and J shed 3 bases, with 8 bases lying between them. The variable domain in full, with the rest retrieved from reference TRBV5-6 and TRBJ2-2, is DAGVTQSPTHLIKTRGQQVTLRCSPKSGHDTVSWYQQALGQGPQFIFQYYEEEERQRGNFPDRFSGHQFPNYSSELNVNALLLGDSALYLCASSFAGYTGELFFGEGSRLTVL.

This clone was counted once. The CDR3 nucleotides read TGTGCCAGCAGCTTGGGGGGGGTAGCGGGAGATCAGTTCTTC. It translates to CASSLGGVAGDQFF. The chain has TRBV11-2 and TRBJ2-1, with 9 bases matching TRBD2. The junction had 10 bases not matched to a gene; V was cut back by 3 bases and J by 13 bases. Germline values: CDR1 SGHAT, CDR2 FQNNGV. This CDR3 region has 14 residues.

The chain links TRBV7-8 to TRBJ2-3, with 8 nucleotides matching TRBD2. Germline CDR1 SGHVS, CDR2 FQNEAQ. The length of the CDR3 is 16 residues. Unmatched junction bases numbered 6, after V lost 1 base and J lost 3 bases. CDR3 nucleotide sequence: TGTGCCAGCAGCTTAGTCGAGGGGACTAGGACAGATACGCAGTATTTT. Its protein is CASSLVEGTRTDTQYF.

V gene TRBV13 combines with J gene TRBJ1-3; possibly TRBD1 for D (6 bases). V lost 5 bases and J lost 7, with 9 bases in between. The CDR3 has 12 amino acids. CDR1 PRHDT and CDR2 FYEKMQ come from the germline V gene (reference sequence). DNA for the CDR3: TGTGCCAGCAGCAATCAGGGGAACACCATATATTTT. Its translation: CASSNQGNTIYF.

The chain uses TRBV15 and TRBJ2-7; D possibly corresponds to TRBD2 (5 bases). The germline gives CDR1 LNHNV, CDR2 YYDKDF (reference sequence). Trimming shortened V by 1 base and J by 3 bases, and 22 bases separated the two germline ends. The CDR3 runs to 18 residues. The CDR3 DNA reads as TGTGCCACCAGCAGAGGTTTGAATAGAGGAGGTAGGAACTACGAGCAGTACTTC. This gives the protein CATSRGLNRGGRNYEQYF.

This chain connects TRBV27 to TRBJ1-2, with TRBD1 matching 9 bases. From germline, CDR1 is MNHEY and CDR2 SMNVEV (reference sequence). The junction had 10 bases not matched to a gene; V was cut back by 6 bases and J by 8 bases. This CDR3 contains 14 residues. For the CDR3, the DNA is TGTGCCAGCAGCTTTACGACAGGGGGGGGAGGCTACACCTTC. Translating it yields CASSFTTGGGGYTF.

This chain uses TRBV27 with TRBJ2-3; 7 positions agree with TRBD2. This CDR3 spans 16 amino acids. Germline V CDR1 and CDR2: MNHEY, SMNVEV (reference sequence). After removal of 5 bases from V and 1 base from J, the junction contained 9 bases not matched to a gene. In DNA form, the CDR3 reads TGTGCCAGCAGTCCCACCGCTAGCGGACGCACAGATACGCAGTATTTT. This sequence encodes CASSPTASGRTDTQYF.

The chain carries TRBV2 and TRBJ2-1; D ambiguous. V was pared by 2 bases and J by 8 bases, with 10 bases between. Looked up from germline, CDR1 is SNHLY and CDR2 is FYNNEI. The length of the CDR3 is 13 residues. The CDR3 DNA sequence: TGTGCCAGCAGTGAATCCCCGCGCGATGAGCAGTTCTTC. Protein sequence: CASSESPRDEQFF.

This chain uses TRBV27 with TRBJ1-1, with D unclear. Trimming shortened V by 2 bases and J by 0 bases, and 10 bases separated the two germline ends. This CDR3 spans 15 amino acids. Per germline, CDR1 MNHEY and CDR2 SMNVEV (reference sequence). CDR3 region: CASSLNAGLNTEAFF. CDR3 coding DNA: TGTGCCAGCAGTTTAAATGCAGGCTTGAACACTGAAGCTTTCTTT.

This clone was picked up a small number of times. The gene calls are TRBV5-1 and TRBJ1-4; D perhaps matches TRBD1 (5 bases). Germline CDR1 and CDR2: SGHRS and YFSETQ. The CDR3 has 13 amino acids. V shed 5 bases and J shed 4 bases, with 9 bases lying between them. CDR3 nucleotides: TGCGCCAGCAGGACAGACGGTAATGAAAAACTGTTTTTT. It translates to CASRTDGNEKLFF. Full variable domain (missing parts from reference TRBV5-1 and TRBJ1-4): KAGVTQTPRYLIKTRGQQVTLSCSPISGHRSVSWYQQTPGQGLQFLFEYFSETQRNKGNFPGRFSGRQFSNSRSEMNVSTLELGDSALYLCASRTDGNEKLFFGSGTQLSVL.

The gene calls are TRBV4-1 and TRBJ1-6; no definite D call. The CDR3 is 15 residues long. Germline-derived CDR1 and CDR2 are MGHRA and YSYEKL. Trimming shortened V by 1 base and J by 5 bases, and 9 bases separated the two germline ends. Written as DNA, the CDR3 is TGCGCCAGCAGCCAAGTCGGAGGCCATAATTCACCCCTCCACTTT. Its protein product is CASSQVGGHNSPLHF.